The present entry profiles one TCR beta chain with its context. Clones were read by immunoSEQ multiplex PCR, and TCRdb kept only the in-frame ones, dropping some. Counted here are about 210,000 clones, roughly 75% occurring once; the ten biggest clones make up 7.2%. The record originates from a study of blood T cell repertoires in COVID-19. Trimming removed 7 bases from V and 6 bases from J; junction bases left unmatched: 8. CDR3 length: 14 amino acids. The V gene's germline CDR1 is LNHDA and CDR2 SQIVND (reference sequence). The sequence was obtained from a woman in her 70s with acute or convalescent COVID-19. The sequencing input was peripheral blood. This chain links TRBV19 with TRBJ2-2, with 7 bases identical to TRBD1. The CDR3 spells CASTLQGFAGELFF. CDR3 DNA: TGTGCCAGTACCCTACAGGGGTTTGCCGGGGAGCTGTTTTTT.